The 29 T cell receptor beta chains given below trace back to one sample, sequenced in a study of cytomegalovirus exposure and HLA in healthy donors. Amplification used 60 Vbeta primers and 13 Jbeta primers. The assay was immunoSEQ multiplex PCR, and TCRdb's table has in-frame clones only and misses some. The sample yields about 180,000 clones, about 77% seen once. Sequencing input: PBMCs. The receptors here all came from a woman aged 25 to 39 in good health and CMV-seropositive.

This chain connects TRBV7-3 to TRBJ2-1; D may be TRBD2 (6 bases). This CDR3 contains 16 residues. With 1 base removed from V and 3 bases from J, the gap between germline ends came to 13 bases. Germline-derived CDR1 and CDR2 are SGHTA and FQGTGA. The CDR3, as DNA: TGTGCCAGCAGCTTAAGTAGGGACTCGCACTACAATGAGCAGTTCTTC. As protein: CASSLSRDSHYNEQFF. The variable domain in full, completed from reference TRBV7-3 and TRBJ2-1, reads GAGVSQTPSNKVTEKGKYVELRCDPISGHTALYWYRQSLGQGPEFLIYFQGTGAADDSGLPNDRFFAVRPEGSVSTLKIQRTERGDSAVYLCASSLSRDSHYNEQFFGPGTRLTVL.

The chain links TRBV29-1 to TRBJ1-2, with 7 bases fitting TRBD1. V was clipped by 4 bases and J by 5 bases; unmatched bases: 10. The CDR3 runs to 14 residues. Germline V gives CDR1 SQVTM, CDR2 ANQGSEA. The chain's CDR3 is CSVGGDRAGYGYTF. The CDR3 DNA sequence: TGCAGCGTTGGAGGTGACAGGGCGGGATATGGCTACACCTTC.

The chain joins TRBV13 to TRBJ1-1, with D possibly being TRBD1 (5 bases). Germline CDR1 is PRHDT and CDR2 is FYEKMQ (reference sequence). Deletions cut 5 bases from V and 5 bases from J, with 15 bases between. The CDR3 totals 14 residues. The chain's CDR3 is CASSPPGQRTEAFF. In DNA form, the CDR3 reads TGTGCCAGCAGCCCCCCAGGGCAGAGGACTGAAGCTTTCTTT.

CDR3 sequence reads: CASSPALAGAANTGELFF. CDR3 sequence (DNA): TGTGCCAGCAGTCCCGCCTTAGCGGGGGCCGCGAACACCGGGGAGCTGTTTTTT. This chain links TRBV28 with TRBJ2-2; 9 bases align to TRBD2. CDR3 length: 18 amino acids. Germline CDR1 and CDR2: MDHEN and SYDVKM. J gave up 0 bases and V 5 bases, and 10 bases lay outside the gene matches.

This chain connects TRBV4-3 to TRBJ1-6, with D possibly TRBD1 on 6 matching bases. In germline, CDR1 is LGHNA, CDR2 YSLEER. The CDR3 is made up of 16 amino acids. Trimming stripped 1 base from V and 10 bases from J, with 17 bases between. CDR3 sequence: CASSQVILQGISPLHF. The CDR3 DNA follows: TGCGCCAGCAGCCAAGTCATCTTGCAGGGGATCTCACCCCTCCACTTT.

The J gene is TRBJ1-3, the V gene TRBV19; TRBD1 is a possible D gene (5 bases). The germline V gene has CDR1 LNHDA and CDR2 SQIVND (reference sequence). V dropped 3 bases and J dropped 0 bases, with 12 bases sitting between them. This CDR3 contains 16 residues. The chain's CDR3 is CASSIGAIGSGNTIYF. In DNA, the CDR3 is TGTGCCAGTAGTATTGGGGCAATTGGCTCTGGAAACACCATATATTTT.

The chain links TRBV19 to TRBJ2-1; TRBD1 matches 8 bases. The CDR3 consists of 15 residues. Germline assignment: CDR1 LNHDA and CDR2 SQIVND (reference sequence). Unmatched junction bases numbered 10, after V lost 6 bases and J lost 6 bases. The chain's CDR3 is CASSIGQGIFNEQFF. CDR3 nucleotides: TGTGCCAGTAGCATTGGACAGGGTATATTCAATGAGCAGTTCTTC.

The V and J genes are TRBV21-1 and TRBJ2-5; the table names TRBD2, a call not compared with the DNA. TRBV21-1 is marked as a pseudogene. CDR3 length: 18 amino acids. The CDR3 here is CASSKEVRSGGIQETQYF. CDR3 in DNA: TGTGCCAGCAGCAAAGAAGTCCGTAGCGGGGGGATCCAAGAGACCCAGTACTTC.

This clone was seen more than once but under ten times. The genes are TRBV28 and TRBJ2-7, with 10 positions matching TRBD1. Germline V gene lookup returns CDR1 MDHEN and CDR2 SYDVKM. This CDR3 comprises 15 residues. J gave up 5 bases and V 3 bases, and 7 bases lay outside the gene matches. CDR3 region: CASSLPGQGVDEQYF. CDR3 nucleotide sequence: TGTGCCAGCAGTTTGCCCGGACAGGGGGTCGACGAGCAGTACTTC.

The chain is built from TRBV5-1 and TRBJ1-5, with D tentatively TRBD1 (5 bases). The CDR3 is 15 residues long. Per the germline V gene, CDR1 is SGHRS and CDR2 is YFSETQ. V gave up 0 bases and J gave up 4 bases, with 11 bases separating them. The CDR3 loop is CASSLEGTDNQPQHF. CDR3 DNA sequence: TGCGCCAGCAGCTTGGAGGGGACTGATAATCAGCCCCAGCATTTT. Using reference TRBV5-1 and TRBJ1-5 for the parts outside the CDR3, the full variable domain is KAGVTQTPRYLIKTRGQQVTLSCSPISGHRSVSWYQQTPGQGLQFLFEYFSETQRNKGNFPGRFSGRQFSNSRSEMNVSTLELGDSALYLCASSLEGTDNQPQHFGDGTRLSIL.

V is TRBV19 and J is TRBJ1-5; TRBD1 agrees at 11 bases. The CDR3 totals 15 residues. Trimming removed 3 bases from V and 4 bases from J; junction bases left unmatched: 2. CDR1 and CDR2 from the germline V gene are LNHDA and SQIVND (reference sequence). CDR3 DNA: TGTGCCAGTAGTATCGGGACAGGGGGTAATCAGCCCCAGCATTTT. Amino acid sequence: CASSIGTGGNQPQHF.

In this sample, this clone turned up once. V usage is TRBV5-4 and J usage is TRBJ2-7; the D gene is possibly TRBD2 (6 bases). Germline V CDR1 and CDR2: SGHNT, YYREEE (reference sequence). Trimming took off 0 bases at V and 1 base at J, with 11 bases between the two ends. The CDR3 is 15 amino acids. The CDR3: CASSLGGTRSYEQYF. CDR3 coding DNA: TGTGCCAGCAGCTTGGGTGGGACTCGATCCTACGAGCAGTACTTC.

This chain uses TRBV28 with TRBJ2-7; 10 bases fit TRBD1. The CDR3 covers 14 residues. Germline values: CDR1 MDHEN, CDR2 SYDVKM. V dropped 5 bases and J dropped 3; count of bases not matched to a gene: 4. In DNA, the CDR3 is TGTGCCAGCAGTCCGGACAGGGGGTTCTACGAGCAGTACTTC. This gives the protein CASSPDRGFYEQYF.

The chain carries TRBV5-4 and TRBJ2-1; D is perhaps TRBD1 (5 bases). CDR1 and CDR2 (germline): SGHNT, YYREEE (reference sequence). This CDR3 is 14 amino acids long. V lost 3 bases and J 7 bases, leaving 14 bases between the germline ends. The CDR3 DNA follows: TGTGCCAGCAGCTCAGCACGGACAAGGAATGAGCAGTTCTTC. This sequence encodes CASSSARTRNEQFF.

The genes are TRBV7-2 and TRBJ2-7, with a weak D call TRBD2 (6 bases). The ends were cut back, 2 bases at V and 1 base at J, with 12 bases in the middle. Germline CDR1 and CDR2: SGHTA and FQGNSA. The CDR3 spans 15 residues. The CDR3 reads CASSLYSGSSYEQYF. CDR3 in DNA: TGTGCCAGCAGCTTATATAGCGGTTCTTCCTACGAGCAGTACTTC. Using reference TRBV7-2 and TRBJ2-7 for the parts outside the CDR3, the full variable domain is GAGVSQSPSNKVTEKGKDVELRCDPISGHTALYWYRQSLGQGLEFLIYFQGNSAPDKSGLPSDRFSAERTGGSVSTLTIQRTQQEDSAVYLCASSLYSGSSYEQYFGPGTRLTVT.

In this sample, this clone turned up a few times. The V gene is TRBV6-6, the J gene TRBJ1-4, with D tentatively TRBD1 (6 bases). V dropped 6 bases and J dropped 8 bases, with 13 bases sitting between them. Germline V gives CDR1 MNHNY, CDR2 SVGAGI (reference sequence). There are 13 residues in the CDR3. In DNA form, the CDR3 reads TGTGCCAGCAGAGTACAGGGAAACGAAAAACTGTTTTTT. Its protein is CASRVQGNEKLFF.

The genes are TRBV21-1 and TRBJ1-6; whether TRBD1, the table's D call, matches the DNA was not checked. TRBV21-1 is noted as a pseudogene. This CDR3 spans 14 amino acids. The CDR3 sequence: CASLVDREGSPLHF. For the CDR3, the DNA is TGTGCCAGCTTGGTCGACAGGGAAGGCTCACCCCTCCACTTT.

CDR3 coding DNA: TGTGCCTGGAGCCAAGGAGGGTCGGGGGCCAACGTCCTGACTTTC. Translation: CAWSQGGSGANVLTF. The chain is built from TRBV30 and TRBJ2-6; D possibly corresponds to TRBD2 (6 bases). CDR3 size: 15 residues. Between the trimmed V and J ends, which lost 3 bases and 4 bases, there was a span of 13 bases. CDR1 and CDR2 from the germline V gene are GTSNPN and SVGIG (reference sequence).

The chain carries TRBV29-1 and TRBJ1-3; the D is unclear. The V gene's germline CDR1 is SQVTM and CDR2 ANQGSEA. The CDR3 runs to 10 residues. Trimming removed 4 bases from V and 8 bases from J, with 6 bases in between. The DNA of the CDR3 is TGCAGCGTTGCCCAGGACACCATATATTTT. Translation gives CSVAQDTIYF.

This clone appeared once. CDR3 in amino acids: CASLGTGRDGYTF. The CDR3 DNA reads as TGTGCCAGTCTTGGGACTGGAAGGGATGGCTACACCTTC. The chain couples TRBV27 to TRBJ1-2, with a tentative D call TRBD1 (5 bases). The CDR3 contains 13 residues. Germline assignment: CDR1 MNHEY and CDR2 SMNVEV (reference sequence). V shed 9 bases and J shed 6 bases, with 17 bases lying between them.

The chain links TRBV4-3 to TRBJ1-1; no reliable D call. CDR1 and CDR2 from the germline V gene are LGHNA and YSLEER. V was pared by 6 bases and J by 0 bases, with 14 bases between. The CDR3 runs 15 residues. The CDR3 region has the DNA TGCGCCAGCAGTCCAGCGGTGGGGTTGAACACTGAAGCTTTCTTT. Protein: CASSPAVGLNTEAFF.

This clone was recorded a few times. The chain employs TRBV28 and TRBJ2-7, with 8 bases aligning to TRBD2. The CDR3 runs to 15 residues. CDR1 MDHEN and CDR2 SYDVKM come from the germline V gene. V shed 3 bases, J shed 4 bases, and the junction held 8 bases outside the gene matches. This CDR3 reads CASSFEGGGQYEQYF. The CDR3 DNA reads as TGTGCCAGCAGTTTTGAGGGCGGGGGGCAATACGAGCAGTACTTC.

The V call is TRBV7-9, the J call TRBJ1-3; D is possibly TRBD1 (5 bases). Between the trimmed V and J ends, which lost 1 base and 3 bases, there was a span of 13 bases. Looked up from germline, CDR1 is SEHNR and CDR2 is FQNEAQ (reference sequence). The CDR3 covers 16 residues. CDR3 amino acids: CASSLGSGRVGNTIYF. As DNA, the CDR3 is TGTGCCAGCAGCTTAGGCTCCGGCAGGGTTGGAAACACCATATATTTT. Supplemented by reference TRBV7-9 and TRBJ1-3, the full variable domain reads DTGVSQNPRHKITKRGQNVTFRCDPISEHNRLYWYRQTLGQGPEFLTYFQNEAQLEKSRLLSDRFSAERPKGSFSTLEIQRTEQGDSAMYLCASSLGSGRVGNTIYFGEGSWLTVV.

V is TRBV7-9 and J is TRBJ1-4; 7 positions match TRBD1. The CDR3 is 14 residues long. Germline trimming cut 7 bases from V and 8 bases from J; bases unmatched to any gene: 10. The germline V gene has CDR1 SEHNR and CDR2 FQNEAQ (reference sequence). The CDR3, as DNA: TGTGCCAGCACCCCCGGGACAGCCCGAGAAAAACTGTTTTTT. The encoded protein is CASTPGTAREKLFF.

The sample holds one count of this clone. This CDR3 is CASSRPGYSGANVLTF. In DNA, the CDR3 is TGTGCCAGTAGCCGCCCGGGTTACTCTGGGGCCAACGTCCTGACTTTC. The chain couples TRBV19 to TRBJ2-6; D is undetermined. CDR1 is LNHDA, CDR2 SQIVND, per germline (reference sequence). This CDR3 comprises 16 residues. Trimming pared 6 bases from V and 0 bases from J, leaving 12 bases between.

The V and J genes are TRBV11-2 and TRBJ1-1, with D possibly being TRBD1 (5 bases). The germline V gene has CDR1 SGHAT and CDR2 FQNNGV. V was clipped by 1 base and J by 8 bases, with 11 bases between them. This CDR3 region has 13 residues. CDR3 coding DNA: TGTGCCAGCAGCTTAGGGCAGGGCAGGGAAGCTTTCTTT. Its translation is CASSLGQGREAFF.

The chain employs TRBV11-3 and TRBJ1-1, with a possible D match to TRBD1 (6 bases). The germline V gene encodes CDR1 SGHNT and CDR2 YENEEA. The germline V and J ends were trimmed by 3 bases and 5 bases, with 13 bases remaining between them. The CDR3 consists of 14 residues. CDR3 coding DNA: TGTGCCAGCAGCTTGGGGGGGGCCGGAACTGAAGCTTTCTTT. It encodes CASSLGGAGTEAFF.

CDR3 in amino acids: CASSPRTGQEQFF. As DNA, the CDR3 is TGTGCCAGCAGCCCACGCACCGGACAGGAGCAGTTCTTC. This sequence joins TRBV14 and TRBJ2-1; D perhaps matches TRBD1 (6 bases). The V gene's germline CDR1 is SGHDN and CDR2 FVKESK. The CDR3 has 13 amino acids. The ends were cut back, 4 bases at V and 10 bases at J, with 14 bases in the middle. The full variable domain, with the rest looked up from reference TRBV14 and TRBJ2-1, is EAGVTQFPSHSVIEKGQTVTLRCDPISGHDNLYWYRRVMGKEIKFLLHFVKESKQDESGMPNNRFLAERTGGTYSTLKVQPAELEDSGVYFCASSPRTGQEQFFGPGTRLTVL.

This chain uses TRBV11-2 with TRBJ2-1; 9 nucleotides line up with TRBD2. Germline values: CDR1 SGHAT, CDR2 FQNNGV. V trimming: 5 bases; J trimming: 4 bases; junction bases outside the gene matches: 12. The CDR3 covers 17 residues. The CDR3 DNA reads as TGTGCCAGCAGCCTTAGATTAGGGCGGGGGGGATACAATGAGCAGTTCTTC. Amino acids: CASSLRLGRGGYNEQFF. The complete variable domain, with remaining parts taken from reference TRBV11-2 and TRBJ2-1, reads EAGVAQSPRYKIIEKRQSVAFWCNPISGHATLYWYQQILGQGPKLLIQFQNNGVVDDSQLPKDRFSAERLKGVDSTLKIQPAKLEDSAVYLCASSLRLGRGGYNEQFFGPGTRLTVL.